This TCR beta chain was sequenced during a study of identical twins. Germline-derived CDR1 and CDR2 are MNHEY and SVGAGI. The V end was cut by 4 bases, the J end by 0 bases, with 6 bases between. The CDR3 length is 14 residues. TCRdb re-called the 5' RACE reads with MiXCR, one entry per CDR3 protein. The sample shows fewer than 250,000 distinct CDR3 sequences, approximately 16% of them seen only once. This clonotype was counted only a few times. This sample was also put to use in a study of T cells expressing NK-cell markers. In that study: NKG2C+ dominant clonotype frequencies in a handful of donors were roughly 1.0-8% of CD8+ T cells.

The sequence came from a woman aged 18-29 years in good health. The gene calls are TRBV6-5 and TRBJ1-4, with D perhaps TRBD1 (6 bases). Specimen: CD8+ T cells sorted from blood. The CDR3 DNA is TGTGCCAGCAGTTGGACAGCAACTAATGAAAAACTGTTTTTT. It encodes CASSWTATNEKLFF.